The 20 T cell receptor beta chains reported below all come from one sample, sequenced in a study of T cells after yellow fever vaccination. TCRdb re-called the 5' RACE reads through MiXCR, storing one row per CDR3 protein. The data hold 100,000 to 150,000 distinct CDR3 sequences, with roughly 10% observed a single time. The source was CD8+ T cells sorted from PBMCs, collected on the day of the yellow fever booster vaccination. The receptors originated from a man aged 18-30 years who received the YFV17D yellow fever vaccine.

This clonotype was observed a few times. The rearrangement uses TRBV14 and TRBJ2-7, with D maybe TRBD2 (5 bases). CDR1 is SGHDN and CDR2 is FVKESK in the germline V gene. The CDR3 totals 15 residues. V was pared by 0 bases and J by 4 bases, with 13 bases between. CDR3 protein: CASSQDHEGIYEQYF. The DNA for the CDR3 is TGTGCCAGCAGCCAAGATCATGAGGGAATATACGAGCAGTACTTC.

The rearrangement uses TRBV6-6 and TRBJ2-5; 9 bases match TRBD1. The CDR3 length is 15 residues. From germline, CDR1 is MNHNY and CDR2 SVGAGI (reference sequence). Trimming removed 8 bases from V and 1 base from J; junction bases left unmatched: 8. Written as DNA, the CDR3 is TGTGCCAGCCTCTCGGACAGGGGTTTCCAAGAGACCCAGTACTTC. It codes for CASLSDRGFQETQYF.

This clonotype was counted a few times. The chain couples TRBV9 to TRBJ2-1, with 11 bases aligning to TRBD2. V was clipped by 2 bases and J by 0 bases; unmatched bases: 7. Germline V gene sequence: CDR1 SGDLS, CDR2 YYNGEE. This CDR3 has 18 residues. The CDR3 loop reads CASSVSGGVSSSYNEQFF. Here the CDR3 DNA reads TGTGCCAGCAGCGTTAGCGGGGGGGTCAGTTCCTCCTACAATGAGCAGTTCTTC. The complete variable domain, with remaining parts taken from reference TRBV9 and TRBJ2-1, reads DSGVTQTPKHLITATGQRVTLRCSPRSGDLSVYWYQQSLDQGLQFLIQYYNGEERAKGNILERFSAQQFPDLHSELNLSSLELGDSALYFCASSVSGGVSSSYNEQFFGPGTRLTVL.

V usage is TRBV7-6 and J usage is TRBJ1-1; 10 nucleotides match TRBD1. The CDR3 loop spans 15 amino acids. The trim removed 6 bases at V and 1 base at J, leaving 5 bases unmatched. The germline gives CDR1 SGHVS, CDR2 FNYEAQ. The CDR3 spells CASSRDRGQNTEAFF. The DNA of the CDR3 is TGTGCCAGCAGTAGGGACAGGGGCCAGAACACTGAAGCTTTCTTT.

The rearrangement uses TRBV7-2 and TRBJ1-2, with 8 bases that match TRBD1. Germline V gene data show CDR1 as SGHTA and CDR2 as FQGNSA. This CDR3 is built from 17 residues. Trimming at V came to 3 bases and at J to 4 bases, leaving 13 bases not matched to a gene. Here the CDR3 reads CASSFPGGQGARYGYTF. CDR3 nucleotides: TGTGCCAGCAGCTTTCCCGGAGGACAGGGTGCCCGCTATGGCTACACCTTC.

This clonotype was counted a few times. The V and J genes are TRBV4-1 and TRBJ1-5, with D possibly TRBD1 on 5 matching bases. CDR1 and CDR2 from the germline V gene are MGHRA and YSYEKL. V gave up 4 bases and J gave up 7 bases, with 11 bases separating them. The CDR3 has 13 residues. The CDR3 DNA sequence: TGCGCCAGCAGCCGGCAGGGCGAACAGCCCCAGCATTTT. It specifies CASSRQGEQPQHF.

This clonotype was counted only a few times. CDR3 protein: CAISEAGTGGYQPQHF. CDR3 nucleotides: TGTGCCATCAGTGAGGCCGGGACAGGGGGCTATCAGCCCCAGCATTTT. V is TRBV10-3 and J is TRBJ1-5; 12 bases match TRBD1. Germline V lookup: CDR1 ENHRY, CDR2 SYGVKD. Trimming at V came to 2 bases and at J to 5 bases, leaving 4 bases not matched to a gene. This CDR3 is built from 16 residues.

This clonotype was counted between two and nine times. The chain employs TRBV7-6 and TRBJ2-7; 11 bases align to TRBD2. The germline V gene encodes CDR1 SGHVS and CDR2 FNYEAQ. The CDR3 contains 16 residues. The trim removed 1 base at V and 1 base at J, leaving 3 bases unmatched. CDR3 bases: TGTGCCAGCAGCTTAGGGACTAGCGGGTTTTCCTACGAGCAGTACTTC. Its protein product is CASSLGTSGFSYEQYF.

In this sample, this clonotype turned up a few times. The V and J genes are TRBV7-9 and TRBJ1-1; TRBD1 might be the D (5 bases). V gave up 6 bases and J gave up 3 bases, with 11 bases separating them. The germline CDR1 and CDR2 sequences are SEHNR and FQNEAQ (reference sequence). CDR3 length: 13 residues. This chain's CDR3 is CASSPSGDTEAFF. For the CDR3, the DNA is TGTGCCAGCAGTCCGTCGGGGGACACTGAAGCTTTCTTT. Supplemented by reference TRBV7-9 and TRBJ1-1, the full variable domain reads DTGVSQNPRHKITKRGQNVTFRCDPISEHNRLYWYRQTLGQGPEFLTYFQNEAQLEKSRLLSDRFSAERPKGSFSTLEIQRTEQGDSAMYLCASSPSGDTEAFFGQGTRLTVV.

This clonotype came up a few times. V is TRBV4-1 and J is TRBJ2-3, with 9 positions matching TRBD1. The CDR3 runs 17 residues. In germline, CDR1 is MGHRA, CDR2 YSYEKL. The ends lost 6 bases at V and 4 bases at J; junction bases unmatched: 14. The chain's CDR3 is CASSLTPGTGYPDTQYF. The CDR3 nucleotides are TGCGCCAGCAGTCTTACACCCGGGACAGGGTACCCAGATACGCAGTATTTT.

This chain joins TRBV5-6 and TRBJ1-2; a weak D match, TRBD1 (5 bases). Germline-derived CDR1 and CDR2 are SGHDT and YYEEEE. Trimming left V 1 base short and J 5 bases short, with 12 bases between. The CDR3 contains 14 residues. CDR3 sequence (DNA): TGTGCCAGCAGCTTGCCGGGGGATGATTATGGCTACACCTTC. Amino acids: CASSLPGDDYGYTF.

The sample holds a few counts of this clonotype. This rearrangement joins TRBV19 to TRBJ2-5, with 9 bases aligning to TRBD2. The CDR3 consists of 19 residues. Looked up from germline, CDR1 is LNHDA and CDR2 is SQIVND (reference sequence). V was clipped by 1 base and J by 3 bases; unmatched bases: 15. Here the CDR3 reads CASSIGAGGLQIPKETQYF. CDR3 DNA: TGTGCCAGTAGTATAGGAGCGGGGGGCCTCCAGATCCCCAAAGAGACCCAGTACTTC.

The sample holds a few counts of this clonotype. The CDR3 DNA reads TGCAGTGCTAGACCCGGGTTGGACACCGGGGAGCTGTTTTTT. Its translation: CSARPGLDTGELFF. The chain has TRBV20-1 and TRBJ2-2; D is uncertain. The germline CDR1 and CDR2 sequences are DFQATT and SNEGSKA (reference sequence). The CDR3 is made up of 14 amino acids. Trimming took 2 bases from V and 3 from J, leaving 10 bases between them.

This clonotype was picked up a small number of times. The chain uses TRBV19 and TRBJ1-5; a possible D gene is TRBD1 (5 bases). The CDR3 is 13 amino acids. Germline V lookup: CDR1 LNHDA, CDR2 SQIVND (reference sequence). Trimming took 4 bases from V and 7 from J, leaving 11 bases between them. The CDR3 bases are TGTGCCAGTAGTAACTGGGAGGGGCAGCCCCAGCATTTT. Translating it yields CASSNWEGQPQHF.

The chain employs TRBV7-9 and TRBJ2-7, with 8 bases matching TRBD2. This CDR3 has 15 residues. Germline CDR1 reads SEHNR; CDR2 reads FQNEAQ (reference sequence). V dropped 3 bases and J dropped 6; count of bases not matched to a gene: 10. The CDR3 here is CASSLRGAYVSEQYF. The CDR3 DNA follows: TGTGCCAGCAGCTTGCGGGGGGCCTACGTAAGCGAGCAGTACTTC.

The chain joins TRBV11-1 to TRBJ2-1, with D maybe TRBD2 (5 bases). The CDR3 spans 13 residues. Trimming took 6 bases from V and 8 from J, leaving 14 bases between them. CDR1 and CDR2 (germline): SGHAT, FQDESV (reference sequence). Written as DNA, the CDR3 is TGTGCCAGCAGTCCCGAGGGTGGGTATGAGCAGTTCTTC. Encoded protein: CASSPEGGYEQFF.

This rearrangement joins TRBV11-2 to TRBJ2-3; 8 positions match TRBD2. V lost 5 bases, J lost 4 bases, and 11 bases stayed unmatched. The CDR3 contains 16 residues. Germline CDR1 SGHAT, CDR2 FQNNGV. This CDR3 is CASSDGGGGSADTQYF. The CDR3 coding sequence is TGTGCCAGCAGCGACGGTGGCGGGGGGTCCGCAGATACGCAGTATTTT.

This clonotype was detected a few times. This sequence joins TRBV4-2 and TRBJ2-5; 14 bases match TRBD2. With 3 bases clipped from V and 4 bases from J, the junction kept 13 bases outside the gene matches. CDR1 and CDR2 (germline): LGHNA, YNFKEQ. There are 19 residues in the CDR3. The CDR3 DNA sequence: TGTGCCAGCAGCCACCCCGGACTAGCGGGGGGCAACCGCCCAGAGACCCAGTACTTC. This sequence encodes CASSHPGLAGGNRPETQYF.

The chain uses TRBV4-2 and TRBJ2-7; weak D call: TRBD2 (5 bases). The CDR3 has 14 residues. Germline loops: CDR1 LGHNA, CDR2 YNFKEQ. Trimming cost V 1 base and J 4 bases, with 11 bases left between them. The CDR3 loop reads CASSQGAGMYEQYF. In DNA, the CDR3 is TGTGCCAGCAGCCAAGGAGCCGGGATGTACGAGCAGTACTTC.

V gene TRBV29-1 combines with J gene TRBJ2-3; either TRBD1 or TRBD2 may fit D (5 bases each). With 0 bases removed from V and 6 bases from J, the gap between germline ends came to 10 bases. The CDR3 sequence is 13 residues long. Germline loops: CDR1 SQVTM, CDR2 ANQGSEA. CDR3 nucleotide sequence: TGCAGCGTTGAAGAGGGGCTAGCCGATACGCAGTATTTT. Translating it yields CSVEEGLADTQYF.